This TCR beta chain was documented in a study of CD8 T cells in ankylosing spondylitis. The study, taken as a whole, reports: Existing reports had already noted some motif variants in reactive arthritis synovial fluid and blood. For ankylosing spondylitis blood, a TCR beta motif of eight or nine highly homologous variants appeared characteristic. As reported, disease-linked clones showed significant enrichment in matched ankylosing spondylitis synovial fluid. In peripheral blood, disease-linked CD8+ clones occurred at relatively low frequencies.

TCRdb recomputed calls from the 5' RACE reads with MiXCR, one row per CDR3 protein. The sample lists about 110,000 distinct CDR3 sequences; nearly 25% were seen once. For this clonotype: No antigen is known for it.

The receptor was isolated from a male donor with ankylosing spondylitis. The sequencing input was synovial fluid, either unsorted or a sorted T cell fraction (not recorded which).

The CDR3 sequence: CSVELSGRSTDTQYF. Written as DNA, the CDR3 is TGCAGCGTTGAATTGAGCGGGAGGAGCACAGATACGCAGTATTTT. This sequence joins TRBV29-1 and TRBJ2-3; 9 bases fit TRBD2. The V gene's germline CDR1 is SQVTM and CDR2 ANQGSEA. V trimming: 2 bases; J trimming: 0 bases; junction bases outside the gene matches: 3. The CDR3 loop spans 15 amino acids.